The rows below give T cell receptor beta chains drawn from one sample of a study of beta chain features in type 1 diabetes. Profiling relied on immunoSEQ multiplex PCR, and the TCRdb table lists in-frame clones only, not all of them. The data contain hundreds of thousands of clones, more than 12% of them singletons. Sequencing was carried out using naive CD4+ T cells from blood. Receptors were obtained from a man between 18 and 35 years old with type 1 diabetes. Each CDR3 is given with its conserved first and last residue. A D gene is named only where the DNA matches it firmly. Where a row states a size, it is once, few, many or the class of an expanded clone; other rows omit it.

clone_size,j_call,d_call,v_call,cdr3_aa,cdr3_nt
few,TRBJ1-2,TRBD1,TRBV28,CASSFRIAGGPLYGYTF,TGTGCCAGCAGTTTCCGGATTGCAGGGGGACCTCTCTATGGCTACACCTTC
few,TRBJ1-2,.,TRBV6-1,CASSEDRIYGYTF,TGTGCCAGCAGTGAGGACCGGATCTATGGCTACACCTTC
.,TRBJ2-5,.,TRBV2,CASRVEPGTQYF,TGTGCCAGCAGAGTTGAACCAGGGACCCAGTACTTC
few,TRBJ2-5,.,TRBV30,CAWADRVRGTQYF,TGTGCCTGGGCGGACCGGGTTCGCGGGACCCAGTACTTC
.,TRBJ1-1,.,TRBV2,CASKGGTEAFF,TGTGCCAGCAAGGGTGGCACTGAAGCTTTCTTT
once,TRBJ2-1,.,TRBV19,CASSTRGDSPHEQFF,TGTGCCAGTAGTACCCGGGGGGACAGTCCACATGAGCAGTTCTTC
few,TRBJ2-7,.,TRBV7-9,CASSPAYEQYF,TGTGCCAGCAGCCCCGCCTACGAGCAGTACTTC
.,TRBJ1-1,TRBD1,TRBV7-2,CASSLLPTGTGTEAFF,TGTGCCAGCAGCTTACTTCCGACAGGGACGGGCACTGAAGCTTTCTTT
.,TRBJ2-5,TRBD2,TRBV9,CASSNSGQNQETQYF,TGTGCCAGCAGCAATAGCGGGCAAAACCAAGAGACCCAGTACTTC
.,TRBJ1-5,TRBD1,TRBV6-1,CASSEGQGTFGNQPQHF,TGTGCCAGCAGTGAGGGACAGGGGACCTTTGGGAATCAGCCCCAGCATTTT
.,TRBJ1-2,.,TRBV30,CAWSEAVSGYTF,TGTGCCTGGAGTGAGGCTGTAAGCGGCTACACCTTC
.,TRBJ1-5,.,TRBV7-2,CASSLMGVQGQPQHF,TGTGCCAGCAGCTTGATGGGGGTACAAGGGCAGCCCCAGCATTTT
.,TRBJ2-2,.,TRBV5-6,CASSLGYPAVGELFF,TGTGCCAGCAGCTTGGGATATCCAGCGGTCGGGGAGCTGTTTTTT
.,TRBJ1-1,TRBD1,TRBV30,CAWSAQGAGNTEAFF,TGTGCCTGGAGTGCCCAGGGGGCTGGGAACACTGAAGCTTTCTTT
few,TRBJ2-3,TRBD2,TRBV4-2,CASSQDTSGEITDTQYF,TGTGCCAGCAGCCAAGACACCAGCGGGGAGATCACAGATACGCAGTATTTT
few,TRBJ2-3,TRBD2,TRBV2,CASSPRLARGMIVTDTQYF,TGTGCCAGCAGCCCAAGACTAGCCCGGGGGATGATCGTCACAGATACGCAGTATTTT
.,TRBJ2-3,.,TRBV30,CAWSVTSDTQYF,TGTGCCTGGAGTGTAACCTCAGATACGCAGTATTTT
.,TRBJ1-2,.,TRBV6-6,CASTIDSNYGYTF,TGTGCCAGCACCATAGACAGTAACTATGGCTACACCTTC
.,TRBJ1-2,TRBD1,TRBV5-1,CASSIRTGGDYGYTF,TGCGCCAGCAGCATAAGGACAGGGGGCGACTATGGCTACACCTTC
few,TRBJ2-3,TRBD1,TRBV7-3,CASSLGTATDTQYF,TGTGCCAGCAGCTTAGGGACAGCCACAGATACGCAGTATTTT
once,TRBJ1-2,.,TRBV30,CAWLGVGREAGYTF,TGTGCCTGGTTAGGGGTCGGGAGGGAGGCTGGCTACACCTTC
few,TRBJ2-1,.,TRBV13,CASSLGGSYNEQFF,TGTGCCAGCAGCTTAGGTGGGAGCTACAATGAGCAGTTCTTC
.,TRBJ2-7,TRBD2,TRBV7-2,CASSFASGDGGEQYF,TGTGCCAGCAGCTTCGCTAGCGGAGATGGGGGCGAGCAGTACTTC
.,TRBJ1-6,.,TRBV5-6,CASSSKRAYSPLHF,TGTGCCAGCAGCTCAAAACGGGCCTATTCACCCCTCCACTTT
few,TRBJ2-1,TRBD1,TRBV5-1,CASSLGTGGANNEQFF,TGCGCCAGCAGCCTCGGGACAGGGGGCGCAAACAATGAGCAGTTCTTC
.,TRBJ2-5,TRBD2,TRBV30,CAWRPGLAGGETQYF,TGTGCCTGGAGACCGGGACTAGCGGGCGGAGAGACCCAGTACTTC
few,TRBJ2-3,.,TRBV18,CASSPRGSDTQYF,TGTGCCAGCTCACCGAGGGGTTCTGATACGCAGTATTTT